This T cell receptor (beta chain) was captured in a study of T cells in Graves' hyperthyroidism and ophthalmopathy. The study, taken as a whole, reports: The majority of expanded thyroid clonotypes above 0.001 also appeared in blood. Ophthalmopathy was distinguished from stable hyperthyroidism by 13 V-J signatures.

This clonotype was detected many times. The target antigen is unknown. Amplified regions were TCR beta CDR3 sequences from RNA transcripts. The HTBI primer set was used in a first-round RT-PCR of the TCR CDR3. TCRdb redid the calling of the multiplex PCR reads with MiXCR, one entry per CDR3 protein. The table shows 350,000 or so distinct CDR3 sequences, with around 18% occurring only once. Ophthalmopathy patients had Clinical Activity Score at least 3, NOSPECS grade at least 4, duration under 3 months. Germline V gene sequence: CDR1 MNHEY, CDR2 SVGEGT. There are 15 residues in the CDR3. The junction had 6 bases not matched to a gene; V was cut back by 5 bases and J by 5 bases.

The TCR originated in a middle-aged woman with Graves' ophthalmopathy. The J gene is TRBJ2-7, the V gene TRBV6-2 or TRBV6-3; the match to TRBD2 covers 13 bases. The sequenced material came from blood. CDR3 bases: TGTGCCAGCAGTGGGACTAGCGGGACGTGGGACGAGCAGTACTTC. Translating it yields CASSGTSGTWDEQYF.